This record covers a single T cell receptor (beta chain). This clonotype was counted between two and nine times. This clone's antigen is unknown. Base qualities are not at hand, and no much larger clone is one base apart. Naive CD8 T cell libraries were made from around 18,000 to 910,000 sorted cells using 10%, 30% or 50% of purified RNA. Naive CD8 T cells, defined as CD8+CD4-CCR7+CD45RA+, were FACS-sorted into RLT Plus buffer on a BD FACSAria II. To test detection sensitivity, Jurkat RNA equivalent to more than eight TCR copies was spiked into samples of about 20,000-1,100,000 naive CD8 T cells. CD8 T cells were enriched using RosetteSep CD8+ T Cell Enrichment Cocktail and Ficoll-Paque, and the enriched cells then underwent ACK red cell lysis. The data were obtained in a study of molecular identifiers for immune sequencing clone quantification (dated 2018 in TCRdb). As for the study more broadly: For a replicate experiment, the RNA from either approximately 20,000 or 100,000 naive CD8 T cells was divided into five aliquots, and four of those aliquots went on to sequencing. This methods study used CD8 T cells to benchmark TCR RNA copy counting and molecular-identifier clustering-based TCR repertoire sequencing (MIDCIRS).

The research as a whole found: Modeling gave about 3 recovered TCR RNA copies per cell versus around 10 by digital PCR, implying about 30% capture efficiency. Highly expanded clone sizes could be underestimated because identical TCR molecules may share a barcode. Spiked-in Jurkat TCR RNA equivalent to a single cell was reported to be detectable even among some 910,000 naive CD8 T cells. Clones above 20 RNA copies held over 99% of molecules in CMV-specific effector cells but under 1% in naive cells. When barcode sub-clustering was omitted, TCR diversity was inflated by chimeric consensus sequences, with chimeras reaching as high as 47%. Spiked-in Jurkat TCR RNA (approximately eleven copies' worth), which is not part of the donor repertoire, was contained in the naive libraries.

The germline V gene sets CDR1 to SGHDT and CDR2 to YYEEEE. V loses 3 bases of germline sequence and J loses 5 bases, and the interval between the two ends is 12 bases. The CDR3 has 15 amino acids, counting the end cysteine and phenylalanine. Only the CDR3 part of the read is kept: 45 bases, read in frame from the first base. Library preparation used PCR. The sequencing machine was a NextSeq 500. Bulk TCR libraries were prepared as previously described, using TCR primers listed in Table S5. The Qiagen AllPrep DNA/RNA kit was used to purify total RNA. Before analysis, reads from multiple sequencing runs of one library were combined. For the original study's pipeline: Reads were retained only if an exact TCR constant sequence was present, and the retained reads were trimmed to 150 nt and grouped according to their 12-nt molecular barcodes. Reads in each barcode group were sub-clustered using a 15% Levenshtein threshold, and a quality-weighted consensus sequence was built for each RNA molecule. Non-functional sequences were discarded, and so were lower-count sequences lying one edit away from another sequence. Barcode sub-clusters with fewer than 20% of the maximum read count were removed, based on fitting two negative binomial distributions. Using fastp at Q25 and MiXCR, TCRdb reprocessed the public reads and kept productive beta chains. Identical CDR3 proteins give one entry, which carries the most common genes and DNA. V and J calls and clone size were set by TCRdb, not the authors. The sample profile shows about half a million distinct CDR3 sequences; around 25% of them were found once. Clones ranked in the top ten supply under 0.85% of the sample.

Sequenced: naive CD8+ T cells from blood, with Jurkat cell RNA spiked in. This sample's cell subset or site label indicates: FACS-sorted CD8+CD4-CCR7+CD45RA+ naive T cells. The sequence links TRBV5-6 to TRBJ1-6; a confident D gene designation cannot be given. This clonotype originated in a human donor in good health. Some libraries in this study had Jurkat cell RNA spiked in. The CDR3 loop reads CASSWTPRNNSPLHF. The bases are TGTGCCAGCAGCTGGACCCCCAGGAATAATTCACCCCTCCACTTT. Supplemented by the reference TRBV5-6 and TRBJ1-6 proteins around the CDR3, the complete variable domain is DAGVTQSPTHLIKTRGQQVTLRCSPKSGHDTVSWYQQALGQGPQFIFQYYEEEERQRGNFPDRFSGHQFPNYSSELNVNALLLGDSALYLCASSWTPRNNSPLHFGNGTRLTVT.